Listed here are 13 T cell receptor beta chains from one sample, sequenced in a study of regulatory T cells in long-lasting Graves disease. According to the study, TCR beta libraries were built with iRepertoire HTBI primers and CDR3-region Arm-PCR. Each CDR3 protein gets one entry after TCRdb re-called the multiplex PCR reads with MiXCR. The table records more than 300,000 distinct CDR3 sequences, roughly 24% of them present only once. Described time point: persistent/refractory GD, antithyroid drugs over 5 years with positive TRAb. RNA extracted from PBMCs served as the sequencing template. The sequenced sample was peripheral blood mononuclear cells (PBMCs), obtained when the disease was refractory, from a patient treated with antithyroid drugs. These receptors all come from a woman between 40 and 55 years old with Graves disease.

This clonotype was seen a few times. This rearrangement joins TRBV12-5 to TRBJ2-2; D might be TRBD1 (6 bases). There are 18 residues in the CDR3. V was pared by 4 bases and J by 3 bases, with 21 bases between. Germline V lookup: CDR1 LGHNT, CDR2 FRNRAP. The CDR3 spells CASGSRQQGRWDTGELFF. Written as DNA, the CDR3 is TGTGCTAGTGGTTCTCGCCAACAGGGCCGATGGGACACCGGGGAGCTGTTTTTT.

This chain uses TRBV29-1 with TRBJ2-7, with 8 bases lining up with TRBD1. Trimming took 6 bases from V and 0 from J; bases not matched to a gene: 7. This CDR3 has 14 amino acids. The germline CDR1 and CDR2 sequences are SQVTM and ANQGSEA. The chain's CDR3 is CSVDGQGSSYEQYF. Here the CDR3 DNA reads TGCAGCGTCGACGGACAGGGAAGCTCCTACGAGCAGTACTTC.

This clonotype was found a few times. The rearrangement links TRBV20-1 to TRBJ1-4; D perhaps matches TRBD1 (5 bases). In germline, CDR1 is DFQATT, CDR2 SNEGSKA (reference sequence). Trimming left V 1 base short and J 8 bases short, with 11 bases between. This CDR3 has 13 residues. This CDR3 is CSARVGGVEKLFF. The DNA for the CDR3 is TGCAGTGCTAGAGTCGGAGGGGTAGAAAAACTGTTTTTT.

V usage is TRBV19 and J usage is TRBJ2-7, with 10 nucleotides matching TRBD1. This CDR3 has 15 residues. From germline, CDR1 is LNHDA and CDR2 SQIVND (reference sequence). J lost 3 bases, V lost 5 bases, and 7 bases had no gene match. This CDR3 reads CASSQTTGGYYEQYF. DNA for the CDR3: TGTGCCAGTAGTCAAACGACAGGGGGCTACTACGAGCAGTACTTC.

This clonotype was picked up many times. The V gene is TRBV6-5, the J gene TRBJ1-5; TRBD1 aligns across 10 bases. The CDR3 contains 19 residues. In germline, CDR1 is MNHEY, CDR2 SVGAGI. Unmatched junction bases numbered 10, after V lost 2 bases and J lost 0 bases. The CDR3 DNA follows: TGTGCCAGCAGTTACAAGACGGGACAGGGGTTTCTTAGCAATCAGCCCCAGCATTTT. Its protein is CASSYKTGQGFLSNQPQHF.

This clonotype was counted many times. The chain carries TRBV2 and TRBJ1-1, with a possible D match to TRBD1 (5 bases). The ends were cut back, 7 bases at V and 0 bases at J, with 12 bases in the middle. Germline V lookup: CDR1 SNHLY, CDR2 FYNNEI. There are 14 residues in the CDR3. The CDR3: CASMFRVMNTEAFF. In DNA form, the CDR3 reads TGTGCCAGCATGTTCAGGGTGATGAACACTGAAGCTTTCTTT.

The chain employs TRBV28 and TRBJ2-7; 9 bases fit TRBD2. Unmatched junction bases numbered 10, after V lost 6 bases and J lost 4 bases. The CDR3 spans 15 residues. Germline V lookup: CDR1 MDHEN, CDR2 SYDVKM. In DNA form, the CDR3 reads TGTGCCAGCAGCCAAGCCGCTAGCGGGGTGTACGAGCAGTACTTC. Residues: CASSQAASGVYEQYF.

V and J are TRBV9 and TRBJ1-2; D not resolved. The germline gives CDR1 SGDLS, CDR2 YYNGEE. Trimming pared 3 bases from V and 0 bases from J, leaving 6 bases between. The CDR3 has 13 amino acids. CDR3 DNA: TGTGCCAGCAGCGAGTATTCTAACTATGGCTACACCTTC. Translated: CASSEYSNYGYTF. The variable domain in full, with the rest retrieved from reference TRBV9 and TRBJ1-2, is DSGVTQTPKHLITATGQRVTLRCSPRSGDLSVYWYQQSLDQGLQFLIQYYNGEERAKGNILERFSAQQFPDLHSELNLSSLELGDSALYFCASSEYSNYGYTFGSGTRLTVV.

This clonotype was observed many times. The rearrangement uses TRBV28 and TRBJ2-5, with 13 bases that match TRBD2. V shed 3 bases and J 5 bases; nucleotides not matched to a gene: 3. Germline V gene data show CDR1 as MDHEN and CDR2 as SYDVKM. The CDR3 extends over 15 amino acids. The CDR3 DNA follows: TGTGCCAGCAGTTTGGGACTAGCGGGAAGGGAGACCCAGTACTTC. The encoded protein is CASSLGLAGRETQYF.

At least ten counts were recorded for this clonotype. The V gene is TRBV28, the J gene TRBJ2-7; the D is unclear. Germline-derived CDR1 and CDR2 are MDHEN and SYDVKM. This CDR3 is built from 13 residues. With 8 bases removed from V and 0 bases from J, the gap between germline ends came to 11 bases. Here the CDR3 reads CASGDPSSYEQYF. The CDR3 nucleotides read TGTGCCAGCGGGGATCCTAGCTCCTACGAGCAGTACTTC.

Note on this clonotype: One end of the junction varies from germline; a read error may be responsible. The V and J genes are TRBV10-3 and TRBJ2-6; unclear D gene. The CDR3 has 17 amino acids. CDR1 ENHRY and CDR2 SYGVKD come from the germline V gene. The CDR3 DNA reads as TGTGCCAGCAGTTACTCGACTTGGGCCTCTGGGGCCAACGTCCTGACTTTC. Translated, it gives CASSYSTWASGANVLTF.

This clonotype appeared many times. V usage is TRBV2 and J usage is TRBJ2-2; weak D call: TRBD1 (5 bases). The CDR3 extends over 16 amino acids. Germline lookup yields CDR1 SNHLY and CDR2 FYNNEI. V lost 6 bases and J 5 bases, leaving 19 bases between the germline ends. CDR3 bases: TGTGCCAGCAGAAAAGAACCCAGGGCCGTGACCGGGGAGCTGTTTTTT. This codes for CASRKEPRAVTGELFF.

This clonotype was counted a few times. The chain carries TRBV19 and TRBJ2-1; D is possibly TRBD2 (5 bases). V was pared by 6 bases and J by 10 bases, with 19 bases between. The germline V gene encodes CDR1 LNHDA and CDR2 SQIVND (reference sequence). This CDR3 region has 14 residues. In nucleotides, the CDR3 is TGTGCCAGTAGCCACCGGGTCGAGGGCACGGAGCAGTTCTTC. This encodes CASSHRVEGTEQFF. Using reference TRBV19 and TRBJ2-1 for the parts outside the CDR3, the full variable domain is DGGITQSPKYLFRKEGQNVTLSCEQNLNHDAMYWYRQDPGQGLRLIYYSQIVNDFQKGDIAEGYSVSREKKESFPLTVTSAQKNPTAFYLCASSHRVEGTEQFFGPGTRLTVL.